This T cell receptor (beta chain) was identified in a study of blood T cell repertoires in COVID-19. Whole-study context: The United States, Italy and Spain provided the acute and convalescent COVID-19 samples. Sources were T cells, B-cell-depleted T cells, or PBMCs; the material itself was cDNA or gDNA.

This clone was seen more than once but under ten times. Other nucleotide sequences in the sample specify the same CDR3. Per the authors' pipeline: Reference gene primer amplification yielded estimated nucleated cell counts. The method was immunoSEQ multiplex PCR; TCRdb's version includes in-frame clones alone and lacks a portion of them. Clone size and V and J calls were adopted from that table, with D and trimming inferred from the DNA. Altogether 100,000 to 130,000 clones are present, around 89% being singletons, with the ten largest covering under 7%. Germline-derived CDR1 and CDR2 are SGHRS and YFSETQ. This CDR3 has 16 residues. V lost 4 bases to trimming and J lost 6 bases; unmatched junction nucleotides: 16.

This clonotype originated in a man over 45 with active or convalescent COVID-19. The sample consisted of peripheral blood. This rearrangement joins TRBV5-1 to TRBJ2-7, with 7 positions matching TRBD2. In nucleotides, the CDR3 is TGCGCCAGCAGCATTGCTCCCAGCGGGGTGGAAATCGAGCAGTACTTC. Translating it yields CASSIAPSGVEIEQYF.